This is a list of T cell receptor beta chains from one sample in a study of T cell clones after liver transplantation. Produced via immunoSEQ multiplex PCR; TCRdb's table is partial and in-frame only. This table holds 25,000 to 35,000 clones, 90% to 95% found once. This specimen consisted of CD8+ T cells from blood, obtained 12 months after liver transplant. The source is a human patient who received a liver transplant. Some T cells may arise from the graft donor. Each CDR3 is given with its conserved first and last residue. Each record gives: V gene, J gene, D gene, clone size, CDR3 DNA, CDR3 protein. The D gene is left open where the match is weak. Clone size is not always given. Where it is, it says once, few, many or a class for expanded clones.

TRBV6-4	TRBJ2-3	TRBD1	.	TGTGCCAGCAGCCACAGGGGAGAAGATACGCAGTATTTT	CASSHRGEDTQYF
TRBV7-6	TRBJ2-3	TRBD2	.	TGTGCCAGCAAGATAGGGACTACCCCTGAGAATACGCAGTATTTT	CASKIGTTPENTQYF
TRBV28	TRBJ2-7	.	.	TGTGCCAGCAGCTCCCAGACTTTTACAGGGAACCCGCAGTACTTC	CASSSQTFTGNPQYF
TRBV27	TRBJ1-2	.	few	TGTGCCAGCAGTTTAGGCAGCTCCTATGGCTACACCTTC	CASSLGSSYGYTF
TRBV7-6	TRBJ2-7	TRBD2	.	TGTGCCAGCAGCTTAGGGACTAGCGGCTACTACGAGCAGTACTTC	CASSLGTSGYYEQYF
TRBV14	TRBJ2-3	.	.	TGTGCCAGCAGCCAAGACGAAGGGTGGGATACGCAGTATTTT	CASSQDEGWDTQYF
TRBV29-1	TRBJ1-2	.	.	TGCAGCGTTGAAGAAGAAGTGCCTGGCTACACCTTC	CSVEEEVPGYTF
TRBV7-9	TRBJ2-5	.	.	TGTGCCAGCAGCTTAGGGGGCGAGGAGACCCAGTACTTC	CASSLGGEETQYF
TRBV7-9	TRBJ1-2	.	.	TGTGCCAGCAGAAGCTTAGGTCCCGGCTACACCTTC	CASRSLGPGYTF
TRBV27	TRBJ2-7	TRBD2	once	TGTGCCAGCAGTCCCCGCGGGAGCCTCTCCCCCCACGAGCAGTACTTC	CASSPRGSLSPHEQYF
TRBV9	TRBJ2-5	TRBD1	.	TGTGCCAGCAGCCCGACAGGGTGGGAGACCCAGTACTTC	CASSPTGWETQYF
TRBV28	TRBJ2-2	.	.	TGTGCCAGCAGTTTGGCTCTCGGGGAGCTGTTTTTT	CASSLALGELFF
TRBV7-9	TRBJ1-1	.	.	TGCGCCAGCAGCCGGCCCGAGAACACTGAAGCTTTCTTT	CASSRPENTEAFF
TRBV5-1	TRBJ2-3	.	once	TGCGCCAGCGGTGCAACAGATACGCAGTATTTT	CASGATDTQYF
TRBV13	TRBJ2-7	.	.	TGTGCCAGCAGCACCCGACAGCCATCCTACGAGCAGTACTTC	CASSTRQPSYEQYF
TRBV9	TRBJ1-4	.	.	TGTGCCAGCAGCGCACAGGTGTTTAATGAAAAACTGTTTTTT	CASSAQVFNEKLFF
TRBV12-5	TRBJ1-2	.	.	TGTGCTAGTGGTTTGCCCCCGGGGGGGCGCATTCGAGGCTACACCTTC	CASGLPPGGRIRGYTF
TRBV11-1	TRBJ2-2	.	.	TGTGCCAGCAGCTTTCGGGGCACCGGGGAGCTGTTTTTT	CASSFRGTGELFF
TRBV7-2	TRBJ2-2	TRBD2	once	TGTGCCAGCAGCCCCCCCGGGACTAGCGCATACACCGGGGAGCTGTTTTTT	CASSPPGTSAYTGELFF
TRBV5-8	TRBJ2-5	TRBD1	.	TGTGCCAGCAGCTGGGGACAGGGCGAAGAGACCCAGTACTTC	CASSWGQGEETQYF
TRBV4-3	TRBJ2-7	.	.	TGCGCCAGCAGCCAAGGGTTGGTATCCTCCTACGAGCAGTACTTC	CASSQGLVSSYEQYF
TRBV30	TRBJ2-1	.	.	TGTGCCTGGAGTGTAATTAGCAATGAGCAGTTCTTC	CAWSVISNEQFF
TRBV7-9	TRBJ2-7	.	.	TGTGCCAGCAGCGCCCAGGCGATCGAGCAGTACTTC	CASSAQAIEQYF